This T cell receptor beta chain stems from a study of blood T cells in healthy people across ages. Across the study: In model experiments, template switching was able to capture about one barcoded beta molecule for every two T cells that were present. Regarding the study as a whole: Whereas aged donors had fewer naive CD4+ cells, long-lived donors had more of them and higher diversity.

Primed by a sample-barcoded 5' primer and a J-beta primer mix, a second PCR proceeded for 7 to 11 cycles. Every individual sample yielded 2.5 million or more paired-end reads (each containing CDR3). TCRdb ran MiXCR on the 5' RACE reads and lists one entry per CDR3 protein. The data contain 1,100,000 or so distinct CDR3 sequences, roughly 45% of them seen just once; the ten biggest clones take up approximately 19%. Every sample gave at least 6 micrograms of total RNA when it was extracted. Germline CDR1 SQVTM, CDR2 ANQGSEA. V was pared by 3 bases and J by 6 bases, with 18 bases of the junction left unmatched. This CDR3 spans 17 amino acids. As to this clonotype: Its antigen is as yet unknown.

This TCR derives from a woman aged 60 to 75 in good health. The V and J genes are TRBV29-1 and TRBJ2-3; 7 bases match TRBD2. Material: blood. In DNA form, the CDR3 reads TGCAGCGTTGATGCCGTAACGGGGCCAACTAGCGCCGATACGCAGTATTTT. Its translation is CSVDAVTGPTSADTQYF.